One sample yielded the 23 T cell receptor beta chains listed below, sequenced in a study of Ad26.COV2.S vaccination and SARS-CoV-2 variants. This sample's treatment: about 20 received Ad26.COV2.S at low or high dose, single or two shots; about 5 received placebo; per-sample allocation not given. Collection of samples fell on day 63 after the first vaccine or placebo injection. Some clones are missing from TCRdb's copy, which holds only in-frame ones; the method was immunoSEQ multiplex PCR. Here the sample spans 360,000 or so clones, about 89% being singletons. The starting material was peripheral blood, obtained in a trial of Ad26.COV2.S vaccine versus placebo. These receptors were taken from a person between 18 and 65 years old who received the Ad26.COV2.S COVID-19 vaccine or a placebo.

This chain uses TRBV6-1 with TRBJ1-5; D remains unclear. The germline CDR1 and CDR2 sequences are MNHNS and SASEGT. This CDR3 region has 14 residues. With 0 bases removed from V and 4 bases from J, the gap between germline ends came to 7 bases. CDR3 loop: CASSEAMANQPQHF. The CDR3 bases are TGTGCCAGCAGTGAAGCCATGGCTAATCAGCCCCAGCATTTT.

This clone was counted between two and nine times. The rearrangement uses TRBV10-1 and TRBJ1-5; D is unresolved. V was trimmed by 0 bases and J by 2 bases, leaving 2 bases between them. This CDR3 has 13 residues. Germline loops: CDR1 WNHNN, CDR2 SYGVQD (reference sequence). As DNA, the CDR3 is TGCGCCAGCAGTGAGTCTGGCAATCAGCCCCAGCATTTT. It is translated as CASSESGNQPQHF.

This chain connects TRBV10-1 to TRBJ2-1, with 7 bases identical to TRBD1. This CDR3 contains 13 residues. V shed 5 bases, J shed 5 bases, and the junction held 3 bases outside the gene matches. CDR1 is WNHNN, CDR2 SYGVQD, per germline (reference sequence). The CDR3 DNA follows: TGCGCCAGCAGTACAGGGGTCCACAATGAGCAGTTCTTC. This sequence encodes CASSTGVHNEQFF.

The chain uses TRBV7-9 and TRBJ1-2, with a tentative D call TRBD1 (6 bases). Germline V lookup: CDR1 SEHNR, CDR2 FQNEAQ (reference sequence). The CDR3 is 16 residues long. The V gene lost 5 bases and the J gene lost 0 bases, with 16 bases spanning the gap. The CDR3 loop reads CASSHEGGRANYGYTF. CDR3 nucleotides: TGTGCCAGCAGCCACGAGGGGGGCAGAGCTAACTATGGCTACACCTTC.

Turning to this clone: One end of the junction is discordant with germline, which a read error may explain. The rearrangement links TRBV7-2 to TRBJ2-3; TRBD2 aligns across 9 bases. The CDR3 runs 14 residues. Germline V gene lookup returns CDR1 SGHTA and CDR2 FQGNSA. The CDR3 loop is CASSLAGSTDTQYF. In DNA, the CDR3 is TGTGCCAGCAGCCTAGCGGGAAGCACAGATACGCAGTATTTT.

J is TRBJ1-5 and V is TRBV30; perhaps TRBD1 as D (5 bases). Germline assignment: CDR1 GTSNPN and CDR2 SVGIG (reference sequence). V lost 0 bases, J lost 3 bases, and 9 bases lay in between. This CDR3 has 14 amino acids. The CDR3 DNA follows: TGTGCCTGGAGTGTACGACAGCCCAATCAGCCCCAGCATTTT. The encoded protein is CAWSVRQPNQPQHF. Combining the CDR3 with reference TRBV30 and TRBJ1-5 gives the whole variable domain SQTIHQWPATLVQPVGSPLSLECTVEGTSNPNLYWYRQAAGRGLQLLFYSVGIGQISSEVPQNLSASRPQDRQFILSSKKLLLSDSGFYLCAWSVRQPNQPQHFGDGTRLSIL.

This chain connects TRBV28 to TRBJ2-7; 11 positions match TRBD2. Germline V gene data show CDR1 as MDHEN and CDR2 as SYDVKM. Trimming removed 6 bases from V and 2 bases from J; junction bases left unmatched: 6. This CDR3 contains 15 residues. Here the CDR3 reads CASSPLAGVPYEQYF. The CDR3 nucleotides are TGTGCCAGCAGCCCACTAGCGGGAGTCCCCTACGAGCAGTACTTC.

A note on this clone: Other nucleotide sequences in the sample specify the same CDR3. This sequence joins TRBV12-3 or TRBV12-4 and TRBJ2-5; the D is unclear. CDR3 length: 13 residues. Trimming shortened V by 1 base and J by 2 bases, and 5 bases separated the two germline ends. This CDR3 reads CASSLGLQETQYF. DNA of the CDR3: TGTGCCAGCAGTTTAGGATTGCAAGAGACCCAGTACTTC.

The chain joins TRBV5-4 to TRBJ2-1; 7 nucleotides match TRBD1. The V gene's germline CDR1 is SGHNT and CDR2 YYREEE (reference sequence). V was clipped by 4 bases and J by 12 bases; unmatched bases: 13. The length of the CDR3 is 14 residues. This CDR3 is CASSLSGQVSGQFF. CDR3 DNA sequence: TGTGCCAGCAGCCTCAGCGGACAGGTATCGGGGCAGTTCTTC.

The chain combines TRBV5-1 with TRBJ2-1; 10 nucleotides line up with TRBD2. Germline CDR1 and CDR2: SGHRS and YFSETQ. This CDR3 region has 17 residues. V shed 1 base, J shed 5 bases, and the junction held 9 bases outside the gene matches. The CDR3 loop reads CASSLKASGSSHNEQFF. The CDR3 nucleotides are TGCGCCAGCAGCTTGAAAGCTAGCGGGAGTTCCCACAATGAGCAGTTCTTC.

This chain uses TRBV18 with TRBJ2-1; maybe TRBD2 (6 bases). The germline V gene has CDR1 KGHSH and CDR2 LQKENI. The germline V and J ends were trimmed by 6 bases and 3 bases, with 15 bases remaining between them. This CDR3 contains 15 residues. The CDR3 region is CASSPAAGSYNEQFF. CDR3 nucleotides: TGTGCCAGCTCTCCAGCAGCGGGTAGCTACAATGAGCAGTTCTTC.

A single count supports this clone. The rearrangement uses TRBV7-6 and TRBJ2-7, with TRBD2 matching over 11 bases. This CDR3 region has 17 residues. Unmatched junction bases numbered 11, after V lost 5 bases and J lost 2 bases. Per germline, CDR1 SGHVS and CDR2 FNYEAQ. CDR3 protein: CASSPGASGRIAYEQYF. In nucleotides, the CDR3 is TGTGCCAGCAGCCCAGGGGCTAGCGGGAGGATCGCCTACGAGCAGTACTTC.

The V gene is TRBV5-5, the J gene TRBJ2-5, with D perhaps being TRBD1 or TRBD2 (5 bases each). V shed 0 bases and J shed 2 bases, with 14 bases lying between them. The V gene's germline CDR1 is SGHKS and CDR2 YYEKEE (reference sequence). The CDR3 consists of 16 residues. This CDR3 reads CASSLGSGGRQETQYF. CDR3 DNA: TGTGCCAGCAGCTTGGGGTCTGGGGGACGACAAGAGACCCAGTACTTC.

The DNA of the CDR3 is TGTGCCAGCAGCCTCATCGCAGGTGACGAAGCTTTCTTT. It yields the protein CASSLIAGDEAFF. V and J are TRBV12-3 or TRBV12-4 and TRBJ1-1; unclear D gene. Trimming removed 6 bases at V and 8 bases at J, with 16 bases between. The CDR3 totals 13 residues.

V is TRBV19 and J is TRBJ1-6, with D uncertain. The CDR3 loop spans 15 amino acids. The germline gives CDR1 LNHDA, CDR2 SQIVND (reference sequence). Trimming removed 4 bases from V and 12 bases from J, with 19 bases in between. CDR3 coding DNA: TGTGCCAGTAGTACTACTTCCGACTCCTTGGGACCCCTCCACTTT. Its protein is CASSTTSDSLGPLHF. Filled out from reference TRBV19 and TRBJ1-6, the complete variable domain reads DGGITQSPKYLFRKEGQNVTLSCEQNLNHDAMYWYRQDPGQGLRLIYYSQIVNDFQKGDIAEGYSVSREKKESFPLTVTSAQKNPTAFYLCASSTTSDSLGPLHFGNGTRLTVT.

The chain recombines TRBV5-4 with TRBJ2-2; tentatively, D is TRBD1 (6 bases). The CDR3 extends over 14 amino acids. Trimming cost V 2 bases and J 6 bases, with 11 bases left between them. The V gene's germline CDR1 is SGHNT and CDR2 YYREEE (reference sequence). This chain's CDR3 is CASSFRQDPGELFF. The CDR3 DNA reads as TGTGCCAGCAGCTTTCGACAGGACCCCGGGGAGCTGTTTTTT.

This rearrangement joins TRBV5-4 to TRBJ2-3; 7 bases agree with TRBD2. The CDR3 length is 13 residues. CDR1 is SGHNT and CDR2 is YYREEE in the germline V gene (reference sequence). V dropped 8 bases and J dropped 3; count of bases not matched to a gene: 6. The CDR3 reads CASGEGRTDTQYF. In DNA form, the CDR3 reads TGTGCCAGTGGGGAGGGAAGGACAGATACGCAGTATTTT.

The rearrangement links TRBV6-5 to TRBJ2-1, with 10 bases lining up with TRBD2. The CDR3 spans 14 residues. CDR1 MNHEY and CDR2 SVGAGI come from the germline V gene. The junction had 5 bases not matched to a gene; V was cut back by 4 bases and J by 8 bases. The CDR3 DNA sequence: TGTGCCAGCAGTTTAGGGCTAGCGGGAGATGAGCAGTTCTTC. Its translation: CASSLGLAGDEQFF.

V gene TRBV5-4 combines with J gene TRBJ2-3; D might be TRBD2 (6 bases). V lost 2 bases, J lost 5 bases, and 12 bases lay in between. Looked up from germline, CDR1 is SGHNT and CDR2 is YYREEE (reference sequence). The CDR3 consists of 14 residues. This CDR3 reads CASSLGTGRDTQYF. CDR3 nucleotides: TGTGCCAGCAGCTTAGGGACTGGCAGAGATACGCAGTATTTT.

This clone was seen a handful of times. V gene TRBV2 combines with J gene TRBJ2-3, with 9 bases matching TRBD2. The CDR3 totals 16 residues. Trimming took 5 bases from V and 3 from J; bases not matched to a gene: 9. The V gene's germline CDR1 is SNHLY and CDR2 FYNNEI. CDR3 amino acids: CASSPNRAGGTDTQYF. The CDR3 DNA reads TGTGCCAGCAGTCCAAATAGGGCGGGGGGGACAGATACGCAGTATTTT.

The chain combines TRBV21-1 with TRBJ2-1; whether TRBD1, the table's D call, matches the DNA was not checked. TRBV21-1 is recorded as a pseudogene. This CDR3 is 17 amino acids long. The CDR3 coding sequence is TGTGCCAGCAGCAAGATGGACAGTTTCAGCTCCTACAATGAGCAGTTCTTC. It translates to CASSKMDSFSSYNEQFF.

The chain joins TRBV7-2 to TRBJ2-7, with 7 bases identical to TRBD2. This CDR3 spans 13 amino acids. J gave up 3 bases and V 4 bases, and 3 bases lay outside the gene matches. Germline CDR1 SGHTA, CDR2 FQGNSA. The CDR3 here is CASSSIAGYEQYF. The CDR3 nucleotides read TGTGCCAGCAGCTCCATAGCGGGCTACGAGCAGTACTTC. The full variable domain, in which reference TRBV7-2 and TRBJ2-7 provide the parts outside the CDR3, is GAGVSQSPSNKVTEKGKDVELRCDPISGHTALYWYRQSLGQGLEFLIYFQGNSAPDKSGLPSDRFSAERTGGSVSTLTIQRTQQEDSAVYLCASSSIAGYEQYFGPGTRLTVT.

The CDR3 is CASSEGEQGNSPLHF. The CDR3 DNA sequence: TGTGCCAGCAGTGAAGGGGAACAGGGGAATTCACCCCTCCACTTT. The chain combines TRBV6-1 with TRBJ1-6, with 7 bases identical to TRBD1. V lost 1 base to trimming and J lost 7 bases; unmatched junction nucleotides: 4. There are 15 residues in the CDR3. From germline, CDR1 is MNHNS and CDR2 SASEGT.